Below are 5 T cell receptor beta chains sequenced from a single sample in a study of T cell responses to AZD1222 COVID-19 vaccine. Clones were read by immunoSEQ multiplex PCR, and TCRdb kept only the in-frame ones, dropping some. The sample lists under 150,000 clones; 93% were seen once. The specimen was peripheral blood, collected on day 0 of AZD1222 vaccination. These receptors were taken from an adult in good health.

The rearrangement joins TRBV9 to TRBJ2-5; D uncertain. Germline V gives CDR1 SGDLS, CDR2 YYNGEE. V lost 0 bases and J lost 5, with 14 bases in between. The CDR3 runs to 15 residues. CDR3 bases: TGTGCCAGCAGCGTAGCAACTCCCCCGGGCGAGACCCAGTACTTC. Its translation is CASSVATPPGETQYF.

The chain combines TRBV6-4 with TRBJ2-2; D is perhaps TRBD1 (6 bases). CDR1 and CDR2 from the germline V gene are MRHNA and SNTAGT. Trimming left V 2 bases short and J 2 bases short, with 12 bases between. The CDR3 covers 16 residues. The DNA for the CDR3 is TGTGCCAGCAGTGACGGGGGCGGATCCAACACCGGGGAGCTGTTTTTT. Translated: CASSDGGGSNTGELFF.

This chain joins TRBV6-2 or TRBV6-3 and TRBJ2-7; D is ambiguous. The CDR3 totals 15 residues. Looked up from germline, CDR1 is MNHEY and CDR2 is SVGEGT. The germline V and J ends were trimmed by 4 bases and 4 bases, with 17 bases remaining between them. CDR3 nucleotides: TGTGCCAGCAGTTTCTTACCCAGCTGGATGTACGAGCAGTACTTC. Translated, it gives CASSFLPSWMYEQYF.

In this sample, this clone turned up a few times. The chain links TRBV19 to TRBJ1-4; D ambiguous. Trimming took 6 bases from V and 4 from J, leaving 12 bases between them. The CDR3 has 14 amino acids. Germline-derived CDR1 and CDR2 are LNHDA and SQIVND (reference sequence). Here the CDR3 reads CASSPPDRNEKLFF. In DNA, the CDR3 is TGTGCCAGTAGCCCTCCCGACCGTAATGAAAAACTGTTTTTT.

This clone was detected once. The chain employs TRBV18 and TRBJ1-1; 9 bases are a match to TRBD1. Germline assignment: CDR1 KGHSH and CDR2 LQKENI. V trimming: 4 bases; J trimming: 1 base; junction bases outside the gene matches: 4. CDR3 size: 15 residues. The CDR3 region has the DNA TGTGCCAGCTCACAGGGACAGGGTTGGAACACTGAAGCTTTCTTT. This encodes CASSQGQGWNTEAFF.